Given below is one T cell receptor (beta chain) in context. Its antigen remains unidentified. The data belong to a study of shared clonotypes between healthy human individuals. Study-wide results and limits: Approximately 5.4% of naive CD4 clonotypes were common to a few donors.

With 6 bases clipped from V and 4 bases from J, the junction kept 4 bases outside the gene matches. The CDR3 has 13 residues. Germline V gene lookup returns CDR1 SQVTM and CDR2 ANQGSEA. Assay used: immunoSEQ multiplex PCR; TCRdb lists only in-frame clones, some missing. This table has approximately 2,300,000 clones, about nine tenths appearing once. The TCR sequence derives from a man younger than 30 in good health. Some clones in this sample may be carry-over from other donors' samples. The chain uses TRBV29-1 and TRBJ1-4; 8 nucleotides agree with TRBD1. The sequenced sample consisted of naive CD4+ T cells from PBMCs. Subset of the sample: CD45RA+ positively selected. CDR3 coding DNA: TGCAGCGTATACAGGGGGAGTAATGAAAAACTGTTTTTT. Amino acid sequence: CSVYRGSNEKLFF. The full variable domain, in which reference TRBV29-1 and TRBJ1-4 provide the parts outside the CDR3, is SAVISQKPSRDICQRGTSLTIQCQVDSQVTMMFWYRQQPGQSLTLIATANQGSEATYESGFVIDKFPISRPNLTFSTLTVSNMSPEDSSIYLCSVYRGSNEKLFFGSGTQLSVL.